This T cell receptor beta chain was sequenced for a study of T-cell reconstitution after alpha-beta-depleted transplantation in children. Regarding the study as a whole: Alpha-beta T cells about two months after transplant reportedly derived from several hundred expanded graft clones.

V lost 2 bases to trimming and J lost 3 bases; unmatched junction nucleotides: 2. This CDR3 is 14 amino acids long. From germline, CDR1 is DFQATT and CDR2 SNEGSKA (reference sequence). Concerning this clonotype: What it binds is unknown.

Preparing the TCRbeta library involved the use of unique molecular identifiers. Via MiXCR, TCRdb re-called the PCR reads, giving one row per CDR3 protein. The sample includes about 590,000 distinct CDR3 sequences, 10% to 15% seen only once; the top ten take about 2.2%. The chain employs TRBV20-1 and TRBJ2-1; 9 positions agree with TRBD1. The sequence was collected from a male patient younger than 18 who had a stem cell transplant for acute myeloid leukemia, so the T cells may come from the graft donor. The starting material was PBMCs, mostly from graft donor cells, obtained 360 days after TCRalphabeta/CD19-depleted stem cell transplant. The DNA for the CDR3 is TGCAGTGCTAGATTGGGACAGGGCTACAATGAGCAGTTCTTC. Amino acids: CSARLGQGYNEQFF.